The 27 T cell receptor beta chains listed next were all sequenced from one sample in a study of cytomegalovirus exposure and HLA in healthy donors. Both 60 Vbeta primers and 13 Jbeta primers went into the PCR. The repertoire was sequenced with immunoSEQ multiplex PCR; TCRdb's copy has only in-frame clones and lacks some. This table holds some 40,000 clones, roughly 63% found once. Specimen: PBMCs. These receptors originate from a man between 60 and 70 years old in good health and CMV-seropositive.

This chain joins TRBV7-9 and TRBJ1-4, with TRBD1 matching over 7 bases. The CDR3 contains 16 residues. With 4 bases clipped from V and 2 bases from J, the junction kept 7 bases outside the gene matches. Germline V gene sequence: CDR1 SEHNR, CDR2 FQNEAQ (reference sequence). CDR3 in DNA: TGTGCCAGCAGCTATTTCATGGGACAGACTAATGAAAAACTGTTTTTT. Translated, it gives CASSYFMGQTNEKLFF.

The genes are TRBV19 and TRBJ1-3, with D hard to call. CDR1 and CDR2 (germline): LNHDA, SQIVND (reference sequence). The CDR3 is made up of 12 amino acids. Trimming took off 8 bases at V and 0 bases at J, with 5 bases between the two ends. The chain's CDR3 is CASENSGNTIYF. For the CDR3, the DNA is TGTGCCAGTGAGAACTCTGGAAACACCATATATTTT.

In DNA, the CDR3 is TGTGCCAGCAGCTTCGGCGGGAGCTCATTGGAGACCCAGTACTTC. Translating it yields CASSFGGSSLETQYF. The chain uses TRBV7-7 and TRBJ2-5; TRBD2 aligns across 7 bases. Per germline, CDR1 SSHAT and CDR2 FNYEAQ (reference sequence). J lost 5 bases, V lost 3 bases, and 9 bases had no gene match. The CDR3 length is 15 residues.

The CDR3, as DNA: TGTGCCAGCAGCTTTCGACAGACAGGAGAGACCCAGTACTTC. Its translation: CASSFRQTGETQYF. The rearrangement uses TRBV5-4 and TRBJ2-5; maybe TRBD1 (6 bases). This CDR3 has 14 amino acids. Germline V lookup: CDR1 SGHNT, CDR2 YYREEE (reference sequence). V was shortened by 2 bases and J by 4 bases, with 12 bases between the two germline ends.

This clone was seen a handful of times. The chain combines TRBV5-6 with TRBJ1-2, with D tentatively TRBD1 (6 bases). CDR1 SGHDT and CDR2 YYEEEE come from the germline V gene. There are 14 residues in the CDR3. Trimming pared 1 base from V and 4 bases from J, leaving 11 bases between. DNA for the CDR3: TGTGCCAGCAGCTTGCCCGGACAGCTCTATGGCTACACCTTC. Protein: CASSLPGQLYGYTF.

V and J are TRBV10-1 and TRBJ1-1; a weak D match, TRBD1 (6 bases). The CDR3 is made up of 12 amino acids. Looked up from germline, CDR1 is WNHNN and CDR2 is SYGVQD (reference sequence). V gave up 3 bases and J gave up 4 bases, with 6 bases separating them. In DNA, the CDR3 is TGCGCCAGCAGTGAAGGGGGCACTGAAGCTTTCTTT. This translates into CASSEGGTEAFF.

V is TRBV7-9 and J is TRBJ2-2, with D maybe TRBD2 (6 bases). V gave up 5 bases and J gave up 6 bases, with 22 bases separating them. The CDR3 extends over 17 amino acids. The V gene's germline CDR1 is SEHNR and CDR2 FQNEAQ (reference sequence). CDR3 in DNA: TGTGCCAGCAGCCCGAGGGCCGGGAGATTAAGCGCCGGGGAGCTGTTTTTT. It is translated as CASSPRAGRLSAGELFF. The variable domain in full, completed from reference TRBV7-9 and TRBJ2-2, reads DTGVSQNPRHKITKRGQNVTFRCDPISEHNRLYWYRQTLGQGPEFLTYFQNEAQLEKSRLLSDRFSAERPKGSFSTLEIQRTEQGDSAMYLCASSPRAGRLSAGELFFGEGSRLTVL.

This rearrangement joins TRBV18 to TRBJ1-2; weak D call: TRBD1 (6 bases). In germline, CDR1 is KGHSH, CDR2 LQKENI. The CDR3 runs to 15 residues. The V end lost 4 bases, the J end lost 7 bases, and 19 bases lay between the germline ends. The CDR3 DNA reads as TGTGCCAGCTCACTACGGACAGTTGATAGTTCTGGCTACACCTTC. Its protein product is CASSLRTVDSSGYTF.

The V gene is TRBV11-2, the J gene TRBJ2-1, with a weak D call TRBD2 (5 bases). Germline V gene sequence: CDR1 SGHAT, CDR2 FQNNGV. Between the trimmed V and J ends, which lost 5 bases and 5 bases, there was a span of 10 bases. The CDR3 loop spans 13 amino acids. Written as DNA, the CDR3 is TGTGCCAGCAGCCGGGGAGAACACAATGAGCAGTTCTTC. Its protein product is CASSRGEHNEQFF.

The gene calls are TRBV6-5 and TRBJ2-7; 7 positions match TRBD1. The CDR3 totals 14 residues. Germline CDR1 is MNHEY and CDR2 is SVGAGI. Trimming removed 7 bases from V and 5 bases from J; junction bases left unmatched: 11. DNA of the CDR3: TGTGCCAGCACCTTAGACCCACAGGGGAACGAGCAGTACTTC. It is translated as CASTLDPQGNEQYF.

The CDR3 is CASRIGAVGTFYEQYF. The CDR3 nucleotides are TGCGCCAGCAGAATAGGGGCCGTAGGAACCTTCTACGAGCAGTACTTC. The chain uses TRBV5-1 and TRBJ2-7; D might be TRBD1 (5 bases). Trimming took 5 bases from V and 3 from J, leaving 21 bases between them. CDR1 and CDR2 (germline): SGHRS, YFSETQ. The CDR3 sequence is 16 residues long.

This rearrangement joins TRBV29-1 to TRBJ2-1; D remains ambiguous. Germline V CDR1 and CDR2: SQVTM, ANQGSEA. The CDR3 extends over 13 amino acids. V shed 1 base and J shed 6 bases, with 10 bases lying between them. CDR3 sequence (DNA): TGCAGCGTTGAAGGTGGTAGCTCCAATGAGCAGTTCTTC. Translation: CSVEGGSSNEQFF.

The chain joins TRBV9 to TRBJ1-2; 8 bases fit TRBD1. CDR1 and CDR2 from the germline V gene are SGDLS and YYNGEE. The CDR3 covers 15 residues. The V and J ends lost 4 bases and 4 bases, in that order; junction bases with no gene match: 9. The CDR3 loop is CASSFSTGASYGYTF. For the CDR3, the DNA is TGTGCCAGCAGCTTTTCGACAGGGGCGAGCTATGGCTACACCTTC.

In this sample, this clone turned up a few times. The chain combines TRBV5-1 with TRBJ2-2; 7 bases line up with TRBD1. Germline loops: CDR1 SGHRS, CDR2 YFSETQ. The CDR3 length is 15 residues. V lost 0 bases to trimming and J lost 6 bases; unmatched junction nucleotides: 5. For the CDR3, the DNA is TGCGCCAGCAGCTTGGTCGCAGGGGGTTCCGGGGAGCTGTTTTTT. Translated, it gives CASSLVAGGSGELFF.

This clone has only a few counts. CDR3 in amino acids: CASSLALGASDTQYF. The CDR3 DNA is TGTGCCAGCAGCTTGGCATTGGGGGCCTCGGATACGCAGTATTTT. This chain links TRBV5-5 with TRBJ2-3; D might be TRBD1 (6 bases). Germline loops: CDR1 SGHKS, CDR2 YYEKEE (reference sequence). This CDR3 spans 15 amino acids. The V end lost 0 bases, the J end lost 6 bases, and 14 bases lay between the germline ends.

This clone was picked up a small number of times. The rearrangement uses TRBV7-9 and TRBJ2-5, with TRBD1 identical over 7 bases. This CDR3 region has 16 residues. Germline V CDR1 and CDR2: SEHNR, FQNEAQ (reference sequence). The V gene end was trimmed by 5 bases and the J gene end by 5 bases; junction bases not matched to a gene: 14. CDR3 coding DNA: TGTGCCAGCAGCCCCCTGATAGGGGGCGTGAATGAGACCCAGTACTTC. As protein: CASSPLIGGVNETQYF.

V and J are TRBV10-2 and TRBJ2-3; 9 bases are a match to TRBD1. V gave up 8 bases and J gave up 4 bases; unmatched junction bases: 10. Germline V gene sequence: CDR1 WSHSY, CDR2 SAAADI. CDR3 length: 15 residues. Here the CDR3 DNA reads TGCGCCAGCTCCGGGACAGGGAGTGTTGCAGATACGCAGTATTTT. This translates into CASSGTGSVADTQYF.

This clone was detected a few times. CDR3 DNA sequence: TGTGCCAGCAGCTTGGGGACATCCACCTACGAGCAGTACTTC. This sequence encodes CASSLGTSTYEQYF. The chain carries TRBV5-6 and TRBJ2-7; the D gene is possibly TRBD1 (5 bases). Between the trimmed V and J ends, which lost 0 bases and 2 bases, there was a span of 9 bases. The germline CDR1 and CDR2 sequences are SGHDT and YYEEEE. This CDR3 is 14 amino acids long.

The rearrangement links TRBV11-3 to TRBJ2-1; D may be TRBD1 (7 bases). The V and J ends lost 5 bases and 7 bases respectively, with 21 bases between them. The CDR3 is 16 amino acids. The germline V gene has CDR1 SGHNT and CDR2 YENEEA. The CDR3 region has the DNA TGTGCCAGCAGCCCAACCTCAGGGGGAGCGGGTAATGAGCAGTTCTTC. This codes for CASSPTSGGAGNEQFF.

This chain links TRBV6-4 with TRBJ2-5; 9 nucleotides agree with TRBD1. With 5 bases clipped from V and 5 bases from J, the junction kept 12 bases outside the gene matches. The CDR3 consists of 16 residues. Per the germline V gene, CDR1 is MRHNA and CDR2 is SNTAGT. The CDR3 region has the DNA TGTGCCAGCAGTTTACCTCGACAGGGGGTTCGTGAGACCCAGTACTTC. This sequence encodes CASSLPRQGVRETQYF.

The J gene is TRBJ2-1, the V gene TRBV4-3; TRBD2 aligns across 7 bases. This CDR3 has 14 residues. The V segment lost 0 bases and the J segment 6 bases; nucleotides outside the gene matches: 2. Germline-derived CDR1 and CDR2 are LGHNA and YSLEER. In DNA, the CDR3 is TGCGCCAGCAGCCAAGATGGGGGGGGCAATGAGCAGTTCTTC. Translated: CASSQDGGGNEQFF.

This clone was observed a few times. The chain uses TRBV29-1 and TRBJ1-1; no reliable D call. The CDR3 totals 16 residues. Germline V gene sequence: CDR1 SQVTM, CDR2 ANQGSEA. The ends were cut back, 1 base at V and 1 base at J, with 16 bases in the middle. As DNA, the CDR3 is TGCAGCGTTGAAGGCCGCGACACAGCGGGGAACACTGAAGCTTTCTTT. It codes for CSVEGRDTAGNTEAFF.

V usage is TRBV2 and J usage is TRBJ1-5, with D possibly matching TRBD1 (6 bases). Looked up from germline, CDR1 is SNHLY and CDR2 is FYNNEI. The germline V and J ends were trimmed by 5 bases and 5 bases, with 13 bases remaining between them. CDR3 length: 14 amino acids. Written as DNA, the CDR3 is TGTGCCAGCAGTCCCGGGGGGCGGGATCAGCCCCAGCATTTT. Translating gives CASSPGGRDQPQHF.

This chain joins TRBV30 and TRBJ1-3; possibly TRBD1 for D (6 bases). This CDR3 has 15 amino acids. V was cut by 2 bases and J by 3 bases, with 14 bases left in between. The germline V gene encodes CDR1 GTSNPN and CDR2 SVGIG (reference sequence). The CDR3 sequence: CAWSQSGVVGNTIYF. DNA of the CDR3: TGTGCCTGGAGTCAATCAGGGGTAGTTGGAAACACCATATATTTT. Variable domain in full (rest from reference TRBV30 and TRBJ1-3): SQTIHQWPATLVQPVGSPLSLECTVEGTSNPNLYWYRQAAGRGLQLLFYSVGIGQISSEVPQNLSASRPQDRQFILSSKKLLLSDSGFYLCAWSQSGVVGNTIYFGEGSWLTVV.

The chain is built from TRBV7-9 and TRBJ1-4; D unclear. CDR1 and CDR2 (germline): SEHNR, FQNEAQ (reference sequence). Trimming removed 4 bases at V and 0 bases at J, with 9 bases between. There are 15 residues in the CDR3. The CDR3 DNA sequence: TGTGCCAGCAGCTCGACACCTTCAACTAATGAAAAACTGTTTTTT. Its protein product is CASSSTPSTNEKLFF. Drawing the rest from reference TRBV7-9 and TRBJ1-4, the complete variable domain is DTGVSQNPRHKITKRGQNVTFRCDPISEHNRLYWYRQTLGQGPEFLTYFQNEAQLEKSRLLSDRFSAERPKGSFSTLEIQRTEQGDSAMYLCASSSTPSTNEKLFFGSGTQLSVL.

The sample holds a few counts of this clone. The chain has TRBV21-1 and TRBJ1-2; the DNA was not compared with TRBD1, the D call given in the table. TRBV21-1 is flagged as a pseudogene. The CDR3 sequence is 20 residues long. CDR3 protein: CASSKTPRHRERVDDYGYTF. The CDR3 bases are TGTGCCAGCAGCAAAACCCCTAGACACAGGGAAAGGGTGGACGACTATGGCTACACCTTC.

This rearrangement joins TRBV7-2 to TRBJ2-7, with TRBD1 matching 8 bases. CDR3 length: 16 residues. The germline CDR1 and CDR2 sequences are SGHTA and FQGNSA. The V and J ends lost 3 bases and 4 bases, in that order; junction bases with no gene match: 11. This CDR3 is CASSLSGTGTGYEQYF. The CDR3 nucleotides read TGTGCCAGCAGCTTGTCCGGGACAGGTACGGGTTACGAGCAGTACTTC. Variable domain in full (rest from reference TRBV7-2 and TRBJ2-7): GAGVSQSPSNKVTEKGKDVELRCDPISGHTALYWYRQSLGQGLEFLIYFQGNSAPDKSGLPSDRFSAERTGGSVSTLTIQRTQQEDSAVYLCASSLSGTGTGYEQYFGPGTRLTVT.